This T cell receptor (beta chain) was recovered during a study of T-cell memory formation after mild COVID-19. Whole-study findings and limits: Contracting clones, day 15 to 85, had balanced CD4/CD8, and later expanders favored CD4+.

Trimming removed 2 bases at V and 5 bases at J, with 13 bases between. The CDR3 runs 16 residues. Germline V gene lookup returns CDR1 MNHEY and CDR2 SVGAGI. This clonotype was seen a handful of times. Its antigen is still unknown. 5'RACE with constant-segment primers built TCRalpha and TCRbeta cDNA libraries with UMIs. TCRdb ran MiXCR on the 5' RACE reads and lists one entry per CDR3 protein. The sample carries fewer than 600,000 distinct CDR3 sequences, about a fifth recorded once. Material: PBMCs or a T cell subset sorted from them (not recorded which). The J gene is TRBJ1-6, the V gene TRBV6-5; unclear D gene. This receptor was obtained from an adult woman who had mild COVID-19 (a few samples of this study predate the infection). Cell type and time point are not known. As DNA, the CDR3 is TGTGCCAGCAGTTACGGTGGGAAGGGAAATAATTCACCCCTCCACTTT. Translation gives CASSYGGKGNNSPLHF.